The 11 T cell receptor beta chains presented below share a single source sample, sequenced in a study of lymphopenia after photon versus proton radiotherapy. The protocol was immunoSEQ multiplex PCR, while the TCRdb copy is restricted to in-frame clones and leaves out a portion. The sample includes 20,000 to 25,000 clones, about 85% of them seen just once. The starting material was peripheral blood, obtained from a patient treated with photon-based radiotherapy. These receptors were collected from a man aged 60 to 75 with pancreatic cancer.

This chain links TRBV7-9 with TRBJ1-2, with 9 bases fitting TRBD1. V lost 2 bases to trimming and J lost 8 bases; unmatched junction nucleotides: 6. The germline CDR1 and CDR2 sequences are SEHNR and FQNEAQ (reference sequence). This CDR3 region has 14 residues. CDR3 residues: CASSLPQGANGYTF. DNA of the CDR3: TGTGCCAGCAGCTTACCACAGGGGGCGAACGGCTACACCTTC.

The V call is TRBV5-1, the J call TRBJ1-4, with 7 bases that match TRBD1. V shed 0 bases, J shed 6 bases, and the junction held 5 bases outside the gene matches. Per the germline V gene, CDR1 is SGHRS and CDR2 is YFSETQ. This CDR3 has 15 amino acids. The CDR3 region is CASSLGTGGDEKLFF. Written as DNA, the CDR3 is TGCGCCAGCAGCTTGGGGACAGGAGGGGATGAAAAACTGTTTTTT.

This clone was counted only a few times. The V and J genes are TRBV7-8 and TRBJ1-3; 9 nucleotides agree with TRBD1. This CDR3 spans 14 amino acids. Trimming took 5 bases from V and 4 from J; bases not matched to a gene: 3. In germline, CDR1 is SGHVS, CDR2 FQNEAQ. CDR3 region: CASSKQGAGNTIYF. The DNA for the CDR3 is TGTGCCAGCAGCAAACAGGGGGCAGGAAACACCATATATTTT.

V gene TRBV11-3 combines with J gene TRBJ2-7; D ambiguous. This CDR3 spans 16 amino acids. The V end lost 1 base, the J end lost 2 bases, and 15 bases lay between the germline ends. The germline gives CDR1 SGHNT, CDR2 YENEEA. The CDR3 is CASSLAGAPMTYEQYF. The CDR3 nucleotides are TGTGCCAGCAGCTTAGCGGGCGCCCCAATGACCTACGAGCAGTACTTC. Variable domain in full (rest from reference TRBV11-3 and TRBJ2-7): EAGVVQSPRYKIIEKKQPVAFWCNPISGHNTLYWYLQNLGQGPELLIRYENEEAVDDSQLPKDRFSAERLKGVDSTLKIQPAELGDSAVYLCASSLAGAPMTYEQYFGPGTRLTVT.

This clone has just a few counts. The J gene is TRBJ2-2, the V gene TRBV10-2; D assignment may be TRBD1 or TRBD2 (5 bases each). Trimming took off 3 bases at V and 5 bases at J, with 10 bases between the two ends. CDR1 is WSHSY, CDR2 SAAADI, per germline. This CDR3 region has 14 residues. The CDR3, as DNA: TGCGCCAGCAGTGACTGGGACCGAACCGGGGAGCTGTTTTTT. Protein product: CASSDWDRTGELFF.

CDR3 loop: CASSLMGTGAGTGELFF. In DNA form, the CDR3 reads TGTGCCAGCAGCTTAATGGGGACGGGGGCCGGCACCGGGGAGCTGTTTTTT. V is TRBV7-2 and J is TRBJ2-2; D assignment may be TRBD1 or TRBD2 (6 bases each). The CDR3 consists of 17 residues. With 2 bases removed from V and 4 bases from J, the gap between germline ends came to 17 bases. CDR1 is SGHTA and CDR2 is FQGNSA in the germline V gene. The variable domain in full, completed from reference TRBV7-2 and TRBJ2-2, reads GAGVSQSPSNKVTEKGKDVELRCDPISGHTALYWYRQSLGQGLEFLIYFQGNSAPDKSGLPSDRFSAERTGGSVSTLTIQRTQQEDSAVYLCASSLMGTGAGTGELFFGEGSRLTVL.

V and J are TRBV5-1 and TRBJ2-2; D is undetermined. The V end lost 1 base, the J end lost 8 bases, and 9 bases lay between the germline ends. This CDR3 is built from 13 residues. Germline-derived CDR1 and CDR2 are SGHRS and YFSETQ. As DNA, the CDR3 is TGCGCCAGCAGCTTGCTAGTAGCTGGGGAGCTGTTTTTT. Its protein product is CASSLLVAGELFF.

In nucleotides, the CDR3 is TGCAGCGTTGTTTTTCTTTTCACTAGCGGCCCAGATACGCAGTATTTT. It encodes CSVVFLFTSGPDTQYF. The chain joins TRBV29-1 to TRBJ2-3, with 8 bases matching TRBD2. The CDR3 consists of 16 residues. V trimming: 4 bases; J trimming: 4 bases; junction bases outside the gene matches: 13. The germline V gene has CDR1 SQVTM and CDR2 ANQGSEA.

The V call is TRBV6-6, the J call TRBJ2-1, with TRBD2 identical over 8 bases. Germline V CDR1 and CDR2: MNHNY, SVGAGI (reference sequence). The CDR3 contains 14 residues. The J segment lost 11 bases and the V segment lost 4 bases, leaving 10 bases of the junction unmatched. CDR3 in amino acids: CASSFSTSGGKQFF. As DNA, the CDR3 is TGTGCCAGCAGTTTCTCAACCAGCGGGGGCAAGCAGTTCTTC.

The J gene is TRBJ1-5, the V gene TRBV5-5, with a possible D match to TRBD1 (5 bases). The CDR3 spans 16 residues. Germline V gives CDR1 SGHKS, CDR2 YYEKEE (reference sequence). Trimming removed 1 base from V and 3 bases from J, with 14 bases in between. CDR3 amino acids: CASSLFRDGYNQPQHF. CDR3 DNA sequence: TGTGCCAGCAGCTTGTTCAGGGACGGTTACAATCAGCCCCAGCATTTT.

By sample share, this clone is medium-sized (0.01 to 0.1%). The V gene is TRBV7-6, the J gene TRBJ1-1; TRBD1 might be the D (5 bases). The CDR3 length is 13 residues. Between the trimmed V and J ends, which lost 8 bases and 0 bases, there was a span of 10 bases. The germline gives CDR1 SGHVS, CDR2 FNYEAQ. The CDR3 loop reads CASGGEMNTEAFF. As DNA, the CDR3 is TGTGCCAGCGGGGGGGAAATGAACACTGAAGCTTTCTTT.